This entry concerns a single TCR beta chain. What it binds is not known. These data come from a study of regulatory T cells in long-lasting Graves disease. Broader study findings: Favoring TRBV28, TRBJ1-2 and TRBJ2-5 was a feature seen in persistent disease.

V lost 6 bases, J lost 5 bases, and 12 bases stayed unmatched. This CDR3 has 16 residues. CDR1 MNHNS and CDR2 SASEGT come from the germline V gene. Researchers made TCR beta libraries by using iRepertoire HTBI primers and running Arm-PCR on CDR3 regions. A single record per CDR3 protein comes from TCRdb applying MiXCR to the multiplex PCR reads. The sample holds around 400,000 distinct CDR3 sequences; 23% are singletons and the top ten take approximately 26%. Described time point: persistent/refractory GD, antithyroid drugs over 5 years with positive TRAb. PBMCs were the source of the RNA used for TCR sequencing.

The clonotype comes from a female donor with Graves disease. The input for sequencing was peripheral blood mononuclear cells (PBMCs), taken when the disease was refractory, from a patient treated with antithyroid drugs. The rearrangement links TRBV6-1 to TRBJ1-5, with 8 bases matching TRBD1. As DNA, the CDR3 is TGTGCCAGCAGCCTAATGTCCGGACAGGGTCATCAGCCCCAGCATTTT. Translated: CASSLMSGQGHQPQHF.